The present T cell receptor (beta chain) was sequenced within a study of a mutant IDH1 vaccine in newly diagnosed glioma. Method: immunoSEQ multiplex PCR; TCRdb's copy keeps in-frame clones and lacks some. Here the sample spans roughly 60,000 clones, approximately 84% being singletons. The time point here: week 23, last vaccination. What each vaccine dose contained was 300 ug of mutant IDH1 20-mer peptide, accompanied by topical imiquimod. CDR3 length: 15 amino acids. V gave up 4 bases and J gave up 6 bases, with 19 bases separating them. Germline loops: CDR1 SGHNT, CDR2 YYREEE (reference sequence). In regard to this clone: The antigen is not known.

The specimen was PBMCs, collected from a glioma patient whose treatment included an IDH1 peptide vaccine. V is TRBV5-4 and J is TRBJ1-2; D is ambiguous. The receptor was isolated from a man aged 25 to 45 with glioma. The CDR3 here is CASSPTSPTQHGYTF. The CDR3, as DNA: TGTGCCAGCAGCCCCACATCACCCACTCAACATGGCTACACCTTC.